A selection of T cell receptor beta chains follows, all from one sample in a study of metastatic and nonmetastatic thyroid tumors. TCRdb ran MiXCR on the PCR reads. Of roughly 17,000 clones in the sample, 25% to 30% are singletons; the top ten hold about 23%. Source material: tumor tissue. The receptors derive from a male donor with papillary thyroid cancer or a benign thyroid nodule (not recorded which). Some clones in this sample may be carry-over from other donors' samples. Each CDR3 is given with its conserved first and last residue. Each record gives: CDR3 DNA, CDR3 protein, D gene, V gene, clone size, J gene. The D gene is left open where the match is weak. Clone size appears in some rows only: once, few, many, or a class for an expanded clone.

TGTGCCAGCAGCTTCCGGGAGGGAGATACGCAGTATTTT	CASSFREGDTQYF	TRBD2	TRBV5-4	many	TRBJ2-3
TGCGCCAGCAGCACCCGAGCGGGGACTAGCACAGATACGCAGTATTTT	CASSTRAGTSTDTQYF	TRBD2	TRBV4-1	many	TRBJ2-3
TGTGCCAGCAGCCTCCGGGAAAAAACAGGGCGGCACACCGGGGAGCTGTTTTTT	CASSLREKTGRHTGELFF	-	TRBV14	many	TRBJ2-2
TGTGCCAGTAGTGTTACTAGCGGGAGGTACGAGCAGTACTTC	CASSVTSGRYEQYF	TRBD2	TRBV19	-	TRBJ2-7
TGCGCAAGCTGCGAACAGGGTAATAGCAATCAGCCCCAGAATTTT	CASCEQGNSNQPQNF	-	TRBV5-1	-	TRBJ1-5
TGTGCCAGCAGACCTTCTGACTCTGGAAACACCATATATTTT	CASRPSDSGNTIYF	-	TRBV6-1	many	TRBJ1-3
TGTGCCAGTAGTAGCCGCGGGAGCCCTTACAATGAGCAGTTCTTC	CASSSRGSPYNEQFF	TRBD2	TRBV19	-	TRBJ2-1
TGTGCCAGTAGTTCCTATACCGACAGGTCGGCTGAAGCTTTCTTT	CASSSYTDRSAEAFF	-	TRBV19	many	TRBJ1-1
TGCAGTGCTAGAGATGGGGTTCAAAAGGGGGGGCGTCGAGAGACCCAGTACTTC	CSARDGVQKGGRRETQYF	-	TRBV20-1	-	TRBJ2-5
TGTGCCAGCAGCTCCCCCGGGGGGAGGTTCAACTATGGCTACACCTTC	CASSSPGGRFNYGYTF	-	TRBV11-2	medium-sized	TRBJ1-2
TGTGCCAGCAGCTTGGGCCTTAATCTGTATACGCAGTATTTT	CASSLGLNLYTQYF	-	TRBV11-2	few	TRBJ2-3
TGCAGTGCTAGAGACCCGGGGACAGGTCTCGACTACGAGCAGTACTTC	CSARDPGTGLDYEQYF	TRBD1	TRBV20-1	-	TRBJ2-7
TGTGCCAGCAGTCACTTAAAGACAGGGATCGTGCTCTTC	CASSHLKTGIVLF	TRBD1	TRBV7-2	-	TRBJ2-1
TGTGCCAGCAGTGAAGATGACAGGACCGAAAAACTGTTTTTT	CASSEDDRTEKLFF	-	TRBV6-1	many	TRBJ1-4
TGTGCCAGCAGTTTATCTCCCGTCCAGCCCCAGCATTTT	CASSLSPVQPQHF	-	TRBV12-3/TRBV12-4	many	TRBJ1-5
TGTGCCAGCAAGGTTGGGCCAAACACAGGGCATAGCAATCAGCCCCAGCATTTT	CASKVGPNTGHSNQPQHF	-	TRBV2	-	TRBJ1-5
TGTGCCAGCAGTGCGACAGACTTCTACGAGCAGTACTTC	CASSATDFYEQYF	-	TRBV2	medium-sized	TRBJ2-7
TGTGCCAGCAGTTACTCGAGTTCTGAACACTATGGCTACACCTTC	CASSYSSSEHYGYTF	-	TRBV6-5	-	TRBJ1-2
TGTGCCAGCAGCCAAGGGGGGATGACAAGGAACGGCGAGCAGTACTTC	CASSQGGMTRNGEQYF	-	TRBV3-1	-	TRBJ2-7
-	CASSLDWGTGNEQFF	-	TRBV11-2	-	TRBJ2-1
TGTGCCACCAGCAGAGACAGGAATACCGGGGACGGGCGCTATGAAAAACTGTTTTTT	CATSRDRNTGDGRYEKLFF	-	TRBV15	many	TRBJ1-4
TGCAGCGTTGGAGACCCTGGACATAAAGGGACTGGAGCTTTCTTT	CSVGDPGHKGTGAFF	-	TRBV29-1	few	TRBJ1-1
TGTGCCAGCAGCCAGACCCGTAGCGGGTCATACAATGAGCAGTTCTTC	CASSQTRSGSYNEQFF	TRBD2	TRBV7-9	medium-sized	TRBJ2-1
TGCAGTGCTTCCGACAGGGCGCGATCACCCCTCCACTTT	CSASDRARSPLHF	TRBD1	TRBV20-1	few	TRBJ1-6
TGTGCCAGCAGCCGAGACCGCTACGAGCAGTACTTC	CASSRDRYEQYF	-	TRBV12-3/TRBV12-4	-	TRBJ2-7
TGTGCCAGCAGGGACGTTAGCGGGACCTACAATGAGCAGTTCTTC	CASRDVSGTYNEQFF	TRBD2	TRBV7-9	many	TRBJ2-1
TGTGCCAGCAGCCCCTGCGGAAGGGAAGGTAGGACCGAAGCTTTCTTT	CASSPCGREGRTEAFF	-	TRBV12-3/TRBV12-4	-	TRBJ1-1
TGCGCCAGCAGCCAAGATTGGGCAGGCAAGGGAAACACCATATATTTT	CASSQDWAGKGNTIYF	-	TRBV4-1	many	TRBJ1-3
TGCGCCAGCAGCCAAGTCCCTGGGCAGGGTTATGGCTACACCTTC	CASSQVPGQGYGYTF	-	TRBV4-1	once	TRBJ1-2
TGCAGTGCGCCTTCTCAGGGGGCGAACACCGGGGAGCTGTTTTTT	CSAPSQGANTGELFF	TRBD1	TRBV20-1	-	TRBJ2-2
TGTGCCAGCAGCTTAGGGGGAGGTCCAGGGTCCTACGAGCAGTACTTC	CASSLGGGPGSYEQYF	-	TRBV5-5	-	TRBJ2-7
TGTGCCAGCAGCCCCGGAGGACTAGCGGGCGGACTGTACGAGCAGTACTTC	CASSPGGLAGGLYEQYF	TRBD2	TRBV3-1	-	TRBJ2-7
TGTGCCAGCAGTCGACTAGCGGGAGTGGGTAATGAGCAGTTCTTC	CASSRLAGVGNEQFF	TRBD2	TRBV25-1	many	TRBJ2-1
TGCGCCAGCAGCTTAGACAGCTTTGAGCAGTTCTTC	CASSLDSFEQFF	-	TRBV5-1	many	TRBJ2-1
TGTGCCAGCAGCTTATTGGCGGGACCTTCCTACGAGCAGTACTTC	CASSLLAGPSYEQYF	-	TRBV7-2	-	TRBJ2-7
TGCGCCAGCAGCCGCGTTCTGGGACTTGACTACGAGCAGTACTTC	CASSRVLGLDYEQYF	-	TRBV4-1	-	TRBJ2-7
TGTGCCAGCAGCTTAACCCCCACCCCCGCAGAGCAGTTCTTC	CASSLTPTPAEQFF	-	TRBV7-3	-	TRBJ2-1
TGTGCCAGCAGTTCCCCGAGACAGGAAAACATTCAGTACTTC	CASSSPRQENIQYF	-	TRBV7-2	many	TRBJ2-4
TGTGCCAGCACCTCGAGGGCCGCAGGGGATCAAGAGACCCAGTACTTC	CASTSRAAGDQETQYF	-	TRBV6-1	many	TRBJ2-5
TGTGCCAGCAGTGACGGGAGCACAGATACGCAGTATTTT	CASSDGSTDTQYF	-	TRBV6-4	many	TRBJ2-3
TGCGCCAGCAGCTTACCGGGACTAGACTCTGAGAATGAGCAGTTCTTC	CASSLPGLDSENEQFF	TRBD2	TRBV4-1	-	TRBJ2-1